The 16 T cell receptor beta chains below were found in one sample sequenced in a study of blood T cell repertoires in COVID-19. Measured with immunoSEQ multiplex PCR; TCRdb has only the in-frame clones, and not every one. The sample carries under 150,000 clones, approximately 87% recorded once. The specimen was peripheral blood. The receptor source for this set is a man aged 45-65 years with acute or convalescent COVID-19.

This clone was seen a single time. Here the CDR3 DNA reads TGTGCCAGCAGCTCAGGGGATACCTACGAGCAGTACTTC. It yields the protein CASSSGDTYEQYF. The gene calls are TRBV7-8 and TRBJ2-7; D is perhaps TRBD1 (6 bases). The germline V and J ends were trimmed by 4 bases and 2 bases, with 9 bases remaining between them. Looked up from germline, CDR1 is SGHVS and CDR2 is FQNEAQ. This CDR3 spans 13 amino acids.

This clone appeared a single time. The V gene is TRBV6-5, the J gene TRBJ1-2, with D perhaps matching TRBD1 (6 bases). Germline CDR1 and CDR2: MNHEY and SVGAGI. The V gene lost 5 bases and the J gene lost 3 bases, with 7 bases spanning the gap. The CDR3 length is 12 residues. CDR3 residues: CASSRTDYGYTF. The CDR3 coding sequence is TGTGCCAGCAGTCGGACAGACTATGGCTACACCTTC.

This clone was detected only once. The J gene is TRBJ1-1, the V gene TRBV7-9; 8 nucleotides agree with TRBD1. With 5 bases clipped from V and 11 bases from J, the junction kept 7 bases outside the gene matches. CDR1 and CDR2 (germline): SEHNR, FQNEAQ (reference sequence). The CDR3 spans 12 residues. CDR3 region: CASSLSTGEAFF. CDR3 coding DNA: TGTGCCAGCAGCCTCTCGACAGGGGAGGCTTTCTTT.

V gene TRBV10-3 combines with J gene TRBJ2-1; a possible D gene is TRBD2 (6 bases). Trimming stripped 3 bases from V and 13 bases from J, with 13 bases between. Germline V gives CDR1 ENHRY, CDR2 SYGVKD. The CDR3 totals 12 residues. This chain's CDR3 is CAISDTRRDQFF. The CDR3, as DNA: TGTGCCATCAGTGATACGAGGCGGGACCAGTTCTTC.

CDR3 bases: TGTGCAAGCACGGGGGGGGCCTATGGCTACACCTTC. Translated, it gives CASTGGAYGYTF. The rearrangement uses TRBV19 and TRBJ1-2, with a possible D match to TRBD1 (6 bases). CDR3 size: 12 residues. Germline V gene lookup returns CDR1 LNHDA and CDR2 SQIVND (reference sequence).

The rearrangement joins TRBV21-1 to TRBJ2-1; the D call TRBD1 from the table was never checked on the DNA. TRBV21-1 is reported as a pseudogene. This CDR3 spans 19 amino acids. The CDR3 region is CASSKENSIGTGGGDEQFF. CDR3 bases: TGTGCCAGCAGCAAAGAAAACTCTATCGGGACAGGGGGCGGCGATGAGCAGTTCTTC.

The chain has TRBV5-6 and TRBJ2-1, with 8 bases identical to TRBD1. Trimming took 0 bases from V and 2 from J; bases not matched to a gene: 10. Germline V CDR1 and CDR2: SGHDT, YYEEEE. CDR3 length equals 18 residues. CDR3 DNA: TGTGCCAGCAGCTTGGGGTTGGCGACAGGGGCCCCCTACAATGAGCAGTTCTTC. Its translation: CASSLGLATGAPYNEQFF. Using reference TRBV5-6 and TRBJ2-1 for the parts outside the CDR3, the full variable domain is DAGVTQSPTHLIKTRGQQVTLRCSPKSGHDTVSWYQQALGQGPQFIFQYYEEEERQRGNFPDRFSGHQFPNYSSELNVNALLLGDSALYLCASSLGLATGAPYNEQFFGPGTRLTVL.

V and J are TRBV7-2 and TRBJ2-7, with a tentative D call TRBD2 (5 bases). The CDR3 totals 14 residues. Trimming left V 4 bases short and J 2 bases short, with 12 bases between. Germline V lookup: CDR1 SGHTA, CDR2 FQGNSA. This CDR3 is CASSWELAAYEQYF. CDR3 sequence (DNA): TGTGCCAGCAGCTGGGAGTTAGCAGCCTACGAGCAGTACTTC.

The V gene is TRBV5-1, the J gene TRBJ2-7; possible D gene TRBD2, 6 bases. The germline gives CDR1 SGHRS, CDR2 YFSETQ. The V gene lost 3 bases and the J gene lost 0 bases, with 10 bases spanning the gap. The CDR3 has 14 amino acids. In nucleotides, the CDR3 is TGCGCCAGCAGCTGGGGGAGGAGCTCCTACGAGCAGTACTTC. This gives the protein CASSWGRSSYEQYF.

Only one count was recorded for this clone. V gene TRBV29-1 combines with J gene TRBJ2-7, with D possibly being TRBD1 (5 bases). V was cut by 4 bases and J by 0 bases, with 13 bases left in between. Germline-derived CDR1 and CDR2 are SQVTM and ANQGSEA. The CDR3 contains 14 residues. The CDR3 reads CSVVGAGSSYEQYF. In DNA, the CDR3 is TGCAGCGTTGTTGGGGCCGGCAGCTCCTACGAGCAGTACTTC.

V usage is TRBV5-1 and J usage is TRBJ1-5; 8 nucleotides align to TRBD1. From germline, CDR1 is SGHRS and CDR2 YFSETQ. The CDR3 has 14 amino acids. V shed 4 bases, J shed 7 bases, and the junction held 7 bases outside the gene matches. The chain's CDR3 is CASSLDRELQPQHF. CDR3 bases: TGCGCCAGCAGCCTGGACAGGGAGTTACAGCCCCAGCATTTT.

The chain is built from TRBV6-6 and TRBJ2-2, with a tentative D call TRBD1 (5 bases). The CDR3 covers 15 residues. The V end lost 2 bases, the J end lost 1 base, and 8 bases lay between the germline ends. CDR1 is MNHNY, CDR2 SVGAGI, per germline (reference sequence). In nucleotides, the CDR3 is TGTGCCAGCAGTTACCGGACACTGAACACCGGGGAGCTGTTTTTT. Protein: CASSYRTLNTGELFF.

The CDR3 bases are TGTGCCAGCAGCCATGGACTAGTCAGTGAGACCCAGTACTTC. As protein: CASSHGLVSETQYF. The rearrangement uses TRBV7-9 and TRBJ2-5; 7 bases are shared with TRBD2. Germline CDR1 SEHNR, CDR2 FQNEAQ (reference sequence). This CDR3 is 14 amino acids long. Losses at the gene ends were 5 bases for V and 5 bases for J; bases not matched to a gene: 8.

V gene TRBV19 combines with J gene TRBJ2-1; 9 nucleotides match TRBD1. This CDR3 region has 16 residues. CDR1 LNHDA and CDR2 SQIVND come from the germline V gene (reference sequence). Trimming at V came to 5 bases and at J to 4 bases, leaving 9 bases not matched to a gene. CDR3 residues: CASSEAGTGTYNEQFF. CDR3 nucleotides: TGTGCCAGTAGTGAAGCCGGGACAGGGACTTACAATGAGCAGTTCTTC. The entire variable domain, with the rest obtained from reference TRBV19 and TRBJ2-1, is as follows: DGGITQSPKYLFRKEGQNVTLSCEQNLNHDAMYWYRQDPGQGLRLIYYSQIVNDFQKGDIAEGYSVSREKKESFPLTVTSAQKNPTAFYLCASSEAGTGTYNEQFFGPGTRLTVL.

The genes are TRBV11-3 and TRBJ2-5, with D possibly matching TRBD1 (6 bases). Germline assignment: CDR1 SGHNT and CDR2 YENEEA. V was cut by 5 bases and J by 1 base, with 14 bases left in between. The CDR3 length is 15 residues. CDR3 in amino acids: CASSQPGRGQETQYF. The CDR3 DNA sequence: TGTGCCAGCAGCCAGCCCGGCAGGGGCCAAGAGACCCAGTACTTC.

The chain couples TRBV12-1 to TRBJ2-7; the table's TRBD2 call for D was not verified on the DNA. TRBV12-1 counts as a pseudogene. The CDR3 totals 15 residues. Here the CDR3 DNA reads TGTGCCAGCAGCTTTGTTCCGGGTCCGGGGGACGAGCAGTACTTC. As protein: CASSFVPGPGDEQYF.